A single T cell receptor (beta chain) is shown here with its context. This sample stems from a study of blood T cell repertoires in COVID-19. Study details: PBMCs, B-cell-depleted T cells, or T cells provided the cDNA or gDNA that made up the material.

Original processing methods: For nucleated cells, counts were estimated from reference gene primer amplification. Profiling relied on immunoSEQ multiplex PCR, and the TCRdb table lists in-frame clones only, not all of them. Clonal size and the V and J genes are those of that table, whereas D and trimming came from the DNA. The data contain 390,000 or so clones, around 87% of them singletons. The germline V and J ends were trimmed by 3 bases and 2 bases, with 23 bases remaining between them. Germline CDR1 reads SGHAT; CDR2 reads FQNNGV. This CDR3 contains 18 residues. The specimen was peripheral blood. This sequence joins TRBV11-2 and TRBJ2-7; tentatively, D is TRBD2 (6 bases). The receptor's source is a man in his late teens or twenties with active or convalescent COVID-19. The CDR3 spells CASSLRPFLRDSTYEQYF. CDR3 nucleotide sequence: TGTGCCAGCAGCTTGAGACCCTTTTTGCGGGACTCAACCTACGAGCAGTACTTC.